This T cell receptor (beta chain) was identified during a study of blood T cell repertoires in COVID-19. Clones were sequenced by immunoSEQ multiplex PCR, and TCRdb holds only the in-frame ones, with some missing. Counted here are some 15,000 clones, roughly four fifths occurring once; the ten biggest clones make up 12% to 15%. The CDR3 extends over 15 amino acids. Trimming pared 9 bases from V and 0 bases from J, leaving 17 bases between. Per the germline V gene, CDR1 is LNHDA and CDR2 is SQIVND (reference sequence). The chain combines TRBV19 with TRBJ1-2, with D uncertain. Sequencing used peripheral blood. The receptor comes from a man aged 55-75 years with acute or convalescent COVID-19. CDR3 nucleotide sequence: TGTGCCAGCGTTCACGGCACCGGGGCTAACTATGGCTACACCTTC. The encoded protein is CASVHGTGANYGYTF.